This passage covers 8 T cell receptor beta chains from one sample sequenced in a study of shared clonotypes between healthy human individuals. Only in-frame clones appear in the TCRdb table, and some are missing; sequencing was by immunoSEQ multiplex PCR. The data hold about 1.1 million clones, with about 80% observed a single time. The specimen was memory CD4+ T cells from PBMCs. Subset here: CD45RA-negative fraction. All receptors derive from a man between 18 and 35 years old in good health. Some clones in this sample may be carry-over from other donors' samples.

This clone came up once. The CDR3 coding sequence is TGTGCCAGCAGTTTTGGTCAGGGAGCGACTGAAGCTTTCTTT. The encoded protein is CASSFGQGATEAFF. This chain uses TRBV6-6 with TRBJ1-1; D may be TRBD1 (5 bases). Trimming cost V 4 bases and J 5 bases, with 14 bases left between them. The CDR3 has 14 residues. Germline assignment: CDR1 MNHNY and CDR2 SVGAGI (reference sequence).

The V call is TRBV27, the J call TRBJ2-7; the match to TRBD2 covers 7 bases. J lost 0 bases, V lost 10 bases, and 6 bases had no gene match. Per germline, CDR1 MNHEY and CDR2 SMNVEV (reference sequence). This CDR3 comprises 13 residues. DNA of the CDR3: TGTGCCACCAAGCGGGGCCCCTCCTACGAGCAGTACTTC. Protein: CATKRGPSYEQYF.

The J gene is TRBJ2-7, the V gene TRBV11-3; 7 bases match TRBD2. CDR1 and CDR2 (germline): SGHNT, YENEEA. CDR3 length: 15 amino acids. Trimming cost V 2 bases and J 7 bases; bases outside gene matches: 11. CDR3 region: CASSLKPSGRGEQYF. The CDR3 DNA follows: TGTGCCAGCAGCTTAAAACCTAGCGGCCGTGGGGAGCAGTACTTC.

In its sample, this clone was seen many times. This CDR3 is also generated by other DNA sequences in the sample. The J gene is TRBJ2-7, the V gene TRBV28; possibly TRBD1 for D (5 bases). Germline V gives CDR1 MDHEN, CDR2 SYDVKM. CDR3 length: 14 residues. Trimming removed 6 bases at V and 2 bases at J, with 14 bases between. CDR3 DNA sequence: TGTGCCAGCAGCCACCCGGCCAGGGCCTACGAGCAGTACTTC. The encoded protein is CASSHPARAYEQYF. Full variable domain (rest looked up from reference TRBV28 and TRBJ2-7): DVKVTQSSRYLVKRTGEKVFLECVQDMDHENMFWYRQDPGLGLRLIYFSYDVKMKEKGDIPEGYSVSREKKERFSLILESASTNQTSMYLCASSHPARAYEQYFGPGTRLTVT.

This rearrangement joins TRBV6-1 to TRBJ1-5; 9 bases match TRBD1. This CDR3 has 17 residues. V lost 1 base to trimming and J lost 1 base; unmatched junction nucleotides: 5. CDR1 is MNHNS, CDR2 SASEGT, per germline. CDR3 nucleotides: TGTGCCAGCAGTGAAGTCGCCGGGACAGGGAGCAATCAGCCCCAGCATTTT. Encoded protein: CASSEVAGTGSNQPQHF.

This clone has just one count. V and J are TRBV10-3 and TRBJ2-7; D might be TRBD2 (5 bases). In germline, CDR1 is ENHRY, CDR2 SYGVKD. CDR3 length: 12 amino acids. Trimming left V 9 bases short and J 0 bases short, with 9 bases between. Here the CDR3 DNA reads TGTGCCATAAGAGGGTTCTCCTACGAGCAGTACTTC. Translating it yields CAIRGFSYEQYF.

The V call is TRBV18, the J call TRBJ1-1, with D possibly being TRBD1 (5 bases). V lost 2 bases and J 1 base, leaving 8 bases between the germline ends. The CDR3 consists of 14 residues. Germline-derived CDR1 and CDR2 are KGHSH and LQKENI. The CDR3 spells CASSPETANTEAFF. CDR3 DNA: TGTGCCAGCTCACCAGAGACAGCGAACACTGAAGCTTTCTTT. The entire variable domain, with the rest obtained from reference TRBV18 and TRBJ1-1, is as follows: NAGVMQNPRHLVRRRGQEARLRCSPMKGHSHVYWYRQLPEEGLKFMVYLQKENIIDESGMPKERFSAEFPKEGPSILRIQQVVRGDSAAYFCASSPETANTEAFFGQGTRLTVV.

The rearrangement uses TRBV5-1 and TRBJ2-4, with D unresolved. Germline V gene lookup returns CDR1 SGHRS and CDR2 YFSETQ. CDR3 size: 16 residues. The V end lost 5 bases, the J end lost 0 bases, and 15 bases lay between the germline ends. The chain's CDR3 is CASRREFTIAKNIQYF. The CDR3 DNA reads as TGCGCCAGCAGACGTGAGTTCACCATAGCCAAAAACATTCAGTACTTC.